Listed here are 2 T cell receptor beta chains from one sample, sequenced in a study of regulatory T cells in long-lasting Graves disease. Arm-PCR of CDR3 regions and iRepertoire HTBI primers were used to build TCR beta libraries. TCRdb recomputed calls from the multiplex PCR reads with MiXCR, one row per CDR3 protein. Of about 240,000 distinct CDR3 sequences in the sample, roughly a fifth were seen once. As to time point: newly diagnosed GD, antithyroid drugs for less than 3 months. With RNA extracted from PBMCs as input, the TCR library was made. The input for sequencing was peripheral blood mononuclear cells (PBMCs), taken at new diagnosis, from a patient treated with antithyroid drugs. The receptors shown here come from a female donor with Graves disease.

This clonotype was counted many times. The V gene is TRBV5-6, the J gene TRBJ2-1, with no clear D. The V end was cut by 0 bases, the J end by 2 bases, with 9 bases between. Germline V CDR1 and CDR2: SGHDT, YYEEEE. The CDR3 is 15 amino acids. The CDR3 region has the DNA TGTGCCAGCAGCTTGGGGCAGCCAACCTACAATGAGCAGTTCTTC. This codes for CASSLGQPTYNEQFF.

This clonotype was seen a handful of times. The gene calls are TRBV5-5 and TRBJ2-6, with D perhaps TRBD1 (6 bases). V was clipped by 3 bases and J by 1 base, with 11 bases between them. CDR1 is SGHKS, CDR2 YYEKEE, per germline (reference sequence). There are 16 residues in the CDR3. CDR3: CASSWGRGSGANVLTF. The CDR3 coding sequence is TGTGCCAGCAGCTGGGGCAGGGGTTCTGGGGCCAACGTCCTGACTTTC.